The clone carrying this T cell receptor beta chain came up a few times. The entry originates in a study of Graves' ophthalmopathy and Graves' hyperthyroidism. Ophthalmopathy-affected donors exhibited moderate-to-severe activity, CAS ≥3, NOSPECS ≥4, and duration under 3 months. Someone took the PBMCs out of more than 9 ml of fresh peripheral blood. TCR beta CDR3 regions were amplified from RNA transcripts. Investigators did first-round RT-PCR with HTBI primers, then second-round multiplex PCR. One entry per CDR3 protein results from TCRdb running MiXCR on the multiplex PCR reads. The sample lists about 700,000 distinct CDR3 sequences, 40% occurring once. The CDR3 runs to 15 residues. V shed 2 bases and J 0 bases; nucleotides not matched to a gene: 7. CDR1 and CDR2 from the germline V gene are DFQATT and SNEGSKA (reference sequence).

The V and J genes are TRBV20-1 and TRBJ2-7; 7 nucleotides agree with TRBD1. Sequencing was done on a sample of peripheral blood. The receptor was derived from an adult man with Graves' ophthalmopathy. CDR3 sequence: CSARKGAALSYEQYF. CDR3 sequence (DNA): TGCAGTGCTAGAAAGGGGGCAGCACTCTCCTACGAGCAGTACTTC.